Presented here are 32 T cell receptor beta chains from one specimen sequenced in a study of blood T cells in healthy people across ages. Then a second PCR, running roughly 7 to 11 cycles, was carried out with a sample-barcoded 5' primer and a J-beta primer mix. TCRdb re-analysed the 5' RACE reads in MiXCR, keeping a single row per CDR3 protein. The table includes around 870,000 distinct CDR3 sequences, about 28% detected once. Sequenced: blood. All receptors come from a woman of 80 years or more in good health.

This chain uses TRBV6-6 with TRBJ1-1; 8 bases fit TRBD1. CDR3 length: 16 amino acids. Losses at the gene ends were 6 bases for V and 2 bases for J; bases not matched to a gene: 11. The germline gives CDR1 MNHNY, CDR2 SVGAGI (reference sequence). The CDR3 DNA sequence: TGTGCCAGCAGGCATTACCGGACAGGGCTCAACACTGAAGCTTTCTTT. Its protein is CASRHYRTGLNTEAFF.

This clonotype was counted between two and nine times. The CDR3: CASSPRQANYGYTF. The CDR3 DNA reads as TGTGCCAGCAGCCCGAGACAGGCGAACTATGGCTACACCTTC. The chain combines TRBV7-9 with TRBJ1-2, with D possibly TRBD1 on 6 matching bases. Deletions cut 5 bases from V and 2 bases from J, with 12 bases between. This CDR3 has 14 residues. The germline V gene encodes CDR1 SEHNR and CDR2 FQNEAQ (reference sequence).

Worth noting for this clonotype: One end of the junction varies from germline; a read error may be responsible. The gene calls are TRBV6-6 and TRBJ2-1; TRBD1 agrees at 12 bases. Germline lookup yields CDR1 MNHNY and CDR2 SVGAGI (reference sequence). This CDR3 contains 15 residues. CDR3 DNA: TGCGCCAGCAGTTACTCGGGACAGGGGGCTTACGAGCAGTTCTTC. Translating it yields CASSYSGQGAYEQFF.

CDR3 sequence: CSAKGETQYF. As DNA, the CDR3 is TGCAGTGCTAAGGGAGAGACCCAGTACTTC. V gene TRBV20-1 combines with J gene TRBJ2-5; D is undetermined. V lost 4 bases, J lost 4 bases, and 4 bases lay in between. The germline CDR1 and CDR2 sequences are DFQATT and SNEGSKA (reference sequence). The CDR3 runs 10 residues.

With respect to this clonotype: A much larger clone lies one base from this, so it may be a read error. The rearrangement uses TRBV20-1 and TRBJ2-3; 10 bases agree with TRBD2. CDR3 size: 14 residues. The J segment lost 3 bases and the V segment lost 5 bases, leaving 5 bases of the junction unmatched. The germline gives CDR1 DFQATT, CDR2 SNEGSKA (reference sequence). The CDR3 sequence: CSAPCSGGTDTQYF. CDR3 bases: TGCAGTGCTCCCTGTAGCGGGGGGACAGATACGCAGTATTTT.

This rearrangement joins TRBV7-9 to TRBJ1-2; no reliable D call. Germline V CDR1 and CDR2: SEHNR, FQNEAQ (reference sequence). This CDR3 is built from 14 residues. Trimming took 2 bases from V and 7 from J, leaving 14 bases between them. CDR3 sequence: CASSLTSIGGGYTF. CDR3 bases: TGTGCCAGCAGCTTAACGAGTATTGGCGGTGGCTACACCTTC. The full variable domain, rest sourced from reference TRBV7-9 and TRBJ1-2, is DTGVSQNPRHKITKRGQNVTFRCDPISEHNRLYWYRQTLGQGPEFLTYFQNEAQLEKSRLLSDRFSAERPKGSFSTLEIQRTEQGDSAMYLCASSLTSIGGGYTFGSGTRLTVV.

In the case of this clonotype: A much larger clone sits a single nucleotide away, making a read error possible. The V gene is TRBV5-5, the J gene TRBJ2-1, with TRBD2 identical over 12 bases. The CDR3 has 17 amino acids. With V trimmed by 1 base and J by 6 bases, 8 bases remained unmatched. The germline V gene has CDR1 SGHKS and CDR2 YYEKEE (reference sequence). This CDR3 reads CASSLSLTSGGSNEQFF. CDR3 in DNA: TGTGCCAGCAGCTTGTCCTTGACTAGCGGGGGTTCCAATGAGCAGTTCTTC. The full variable domain, in which reference TRBV5-5 and TRBJ2-1 provide the parts outside the CDR3, is DAGVTQSPTHLIKTRGQQVTLRCSPISGHKSVSWYQQVLGQGPQFIFQYYEKEERGRGNFPDRFSARQFPNYSSELNVNALLLGDSALYLCASSLSLTSGGSNEQFFGPGTRLTVL.

This clonotype was counted many times. CDR3 nucleotide sequence: TGTGCCAGCAGCGTGCCGGGACGCCGCGGCGAGCAGTACTTC. Translating it yields CASSVPGRRGEQYF. The gene calls are TRBV7-2 and TRBJ2-7, with D perhaps given as TRBD1 or TRBD2 (5 bases each). Germline CDR1 reads SGHTA; CDR2 reads FQGNSA. Trimming pared 5 bases from V and 6 bases from J, leaving 17 bases between. This CDR3 is 14 amino acids long.

This clonotype occurred many times. V and J are TRBV11-2 and TRBJ2-5, with 8 bases lining up with TRBD2. Germline lookup yields CDR1 SGHAT and CDR2 FQNNGV. V shed 7 bases, J shed 5 bases, and the junction held 15 bases outside the gene matches. The CDR3 is made up of 16 amino acids. In DNA form, the CDR3 reads TGTGCCAGCAAGGCGTGGGCTAGCGGGTTCCAGGAGACCCAGTACTTC. Translating it yields CASKAWASGFQETQYF.

This clonotype was found many times. The rearrangement links TRBV12-3 or TRBV12-4 to TRBJ2-1, with TRBD1 matching over 8 bases. This CDR3 is built from 17 residues. Trimming removed 5 bases from V and 5 bases from J; junction bases left unmatched: 14. CDR3 DNA sequence: TGTGCCAGCAGTAGGAGATTCCTCGGGACAGGAAACAATGAGCAGTTCTTC. Translation: CASSRRFLGTGNNEQFF.

The chain combines TRBV11-2 with TRBJ2-1, with D perhaps TRBD2 (6 bases). CDR1 SGHAT and CDR2 FQNNGV come from the germline V gene. The CDR3 extends over 15 amino acids. V lost 7 bases and J lost 7, with 20 bases in between. The CDR3 loop reads CASTETGGPTNEQFF. In DNA form, the CDR3 reads TGTGCCAGCACCGAAACCGGGGGTCCTACGAATGAGCAGTTCTTC.

The rearrangement links TRBV14 to TRBJ1-2, with a tentative D call TRBD1 (5 bases). The CDR3 length is 15 residues. The V and J ends lost 0 bases and 4 bases respectively, with 12 bases between them. The V gene's germline CDR1 is SGHDN and CDR2 FVKESK. CDR3 region: CASSQDRDWGYGYTF. CDR3 nucleotides: TGTGCCAGCAGCCAAGATCGGGACTGGGGCTATGGCTACACCTTC.

The chain employs TRBV30 and TRBJ1-2; tentative D call: TRBD1 (5 bases). V lost 2 bases and J lost 8, with 9 bases in between. The CDR3 consists of 11 residues. Germline V gene data show CDR1 as GTSNPN and CDR2 as SVGIG (reference sequence). The CDR3 protein is CAWSQTEGYTF. The CDR3 nucleotides are TGTGCCTGGAGTCAGACAGAGGGCTACACCTTC.

As for this clonotype: This may be a read error: a much more frequent sequence differs by one nucleotide. The J gene is TRBJ2-5, the V gene TRBV3-1, with TRBD2 matching over 13 bases. Germline V CDR1 and CDR2: LGHDT, YNNKEL (reference sequence). Germline trimming cut 4 bases from V and 11 bases from J; bases unmatched to any gene: 16. The CDR3 runs 17 residues. This CDR3 reads CASSRRTSGGPGGEQYF. CDR3 sequence (DNA): TGTGCCAGCAGCCGACGGACTAGCGGGGGCCCTGGTGGGGAGCAGTACTTC.

This clonotype has ten or more counts. J is TRBJ2-1 and V is TRBV20-1, with 13 bases fitting TRBD2. J lost 9 bases, V lost 3 bases, and 5 bases had no gene match. The germline V gene has CDR1 DFQATT and CDR2 SNEGSKA (reference sequence). The CDR3 contains 14 residues. The chain's CDR3 is CSARTSGGKSEQFF. DNA for the CDR3: TGCAGTGCTAGGACTAGCGGGGGGAAGAGTGAGCAGTTCTTC.

The chain combines TRBV7-9 with TRBJ1-1; D remains ambiguous. V gave up 5 bases and J gave up 6 bases, with 13 bases separating them. This CDR3 region has 13 residues. Germline V CDR1 and CDR2: SEHNR, FQNEAQ (reference sequence). CDR3 sequence reads: CASSPKGVAEAFF. The CDR3 region has the DNA TGTGCCAGCAGCCCTAAGGGCGTCGCTGAAGCTTTCTTT.

The genes are TRBV19 and TRBJ2-1; D may be TRBD2 (6 bases). V lost 5 bases and J lost 7, with 21 bases in between. The CDR3 covers 16 residues. Germline values: CDR1 LNHDA, CDR2 SQIVND (reference sequence). The chain's CDR3 is CASSRPGMGGQNEQFF. CDR3 DNA sequence: TGTGCCAGTAGTCGGCCCGGGATGGGAGGACAAAATGAGCAGTTCTTC.

The chain links TRBV12-3 or TRBV12-4 to TRBJ2-3, with D possibly called TRBD1 or TRBD2 (5 bases each). The CDR3 length is 13 residues. V lost 1 base to trimming and J lost 9 bases, with 11 bases between them. The CDR3 loop reads CASSLVGPPTQYF. The CDR3 region has the DNA TGTGCCAGCAGTTTAGTGGGACCACCGACGCAGTATTTT.

Many counts were recorded for this clonotype. This sequence joins TRBV6-5 and TRBJ1-4; no clear D gene. Germline V CDR1 and CDR2: MNHEY, SVGAGI. There are 13 residues in the CDR3. Trimming took off 6 bases at V and 5 bases at J, with 10 bases between the two ends. CDR3: CASRGTGNEKLFF. For the CDR3, the DNA is TGTGCCAGCAGGGGAACGGGGAATGAAAAACTGTTTTTT.

This clonotype was seen just once. A much larger clone differs from this one at a single base, so this may be a read error. This sequence joins TRBV27 and TRBJ2-1; tentatively, D is TRBD1 (6 bases). This CDR3 contains 15 residues. Per germline, CDR1 MNHEY and CDR2 SMNVEV (reference sequence). CDR3 DNA sequence: TGTACCAGCAGTAACGACAGGCCTCTCTACAATGAGCAGTTCTTC. Protein product: CTSSNDRPLYNEQFF.

The V and J genes are TRBV12-3 or TRBV12-4 and TRBJ2-3; either TRBD1 or TRBD2 may fit D (5 bases each). V gave up 7 bases and J gave up 3 bases, with 20 bases separating them. The length of the CDR3 is 16 residues. CDR3 bases: TGTGCCAGCACCAGGGTTGGGAGAGGCAGGACAGATACGCAGTATTTT. Translating it yields CASTRVGRGRTDTQYF.

This clonotype was counted between two and nine times. This chain connects TRBV24-1 to TRBJ1-5, with D hard to call. CDR3 length equals 14 residues. CDR1 is KGHDR, CDR2 SFDVKD, per germline. Trimming removed 1 base at V and 4 bases at J, with 7 bases between. CDR3 sequence: CATSDFPGNQPQHF. DNA for the CDR3: TGTGCCACCAGTGATTTCCCTGGGAATCAGCCCCAGCATTTT.

The chain recombines TRBV7-9 with TRBJ2-2; D gene ambiguous. The V gene lost 7 bases and the J gene lost 6 bases, with 9 bases spanning the gap. CDR1 is SEHNR and CDR2 is FQNEAQ in the germline V gene (reference sequence). This CDR3 has 12 residues. The CDR3 loop is CASTLGSGELFF. DNA for the CDR3: TGTGCCAGCACCCTCGGATCCGGGGAGCTGTTTTTT.

The chain is built from TRBV7-9 and TRBJ2-5; TRBD1 matches 7 bases. The V segment lost 0 bases and the J segment 2 bases; nucleotides outside the gene matches: 6. The germline V gene encodes CDR1 SEHNR and CDR2 FQNEAQ (reference sequence). The CDR3 consists of 16 residues. CDR3 sequence: CASSLAVGTAQETQYF. The CDR3, as DNA: TGTGCCAGCAGCTTAGCGGTAGGGACAGCACAAGAGACCCAGTACTTC.

This clonotype has at least ten counts. The CDR3 DNA reads as TGTGCCAGCAGCTTAGGAAGGGGGAGGACAGATACGCAGTATTTT. It encodes CASSLGRGRTDTQYF. This chain uses TRBV7-2 with TRBJ2-3; either TRBD1 or TRBD2 may fit D (6 bases each). The V gene's germline CDR1 is SGHTA and CDR2 FQGNSA. Trimming took off 1 base at V and 3 bases at J, with 11 bases between the two ends. This CDR3 has 15 amino acids.

This clonotype was observed many times. CDR3 residues: CASSLSETDTQYF. DNA for the CDR3: TGTGCCAGCAGTTTATCCGAAACAGATACGCAGTATTTT. The chain employs TRBV12-3 or TRBV12-4 and TRBJ2-3; no firm D call. Deletions cut 2 bases from V and 3 bases from J, with 6 bases between. The CDR3 consists of 13 residues.

This clonotype came up a few times. The chain is built from TRBV9 and TRBJ2-5, with a possible D match to TRBD2 (7 bases). V lost 0 bases, J lost 3 bases, and 15 bases lay in between. Germline V gene data show CDR1 as SGDLS and CDR2 as YYNGEE. This CDR3 region has 16 residues. The CDR3 nucleotides read TGTGCCAGCAGCGTAGGCCTGGGGGGGGGCAAAGAGACCCAGTACTTC. Translated, it gives CASSVGLGGGKETQYF.

The chain is built from TRBV2 and TRBJ2-1; TRBD2 agrees at 13 bases. V shed 5 bases, J shed 3 bases, and the junction held 10 bases outside the gene matches. The CDR3 runs 18 residues. Germline CDR1 reads SNHLY; CDR2 reads FYNNEI. The CDR3 DNA reads TGTGCCAGCAGTCTAGGCCGGACTAGCGGGGGCAACTACAATGAGCAGTTCTTC. It specifies CASSLGRTSGGNYNEQFF.

Ten or more counts support this clonotype. V is TRBV7-2 and J is TRBJ2-3; TRBD1 aligns across 9 bases. Per germline, CDR1 SGHTA and CDR2 FQGNSA. V was clipped by 5 bases and J by 4 bases; unmatched bases: 10. The CDR3 is 16 residues long. The CDR3 DNA reads TGTGCCAGCAGCCCCACAGGGACAGGGTTGCCAGATACGCAGTATTTT. Its protein is CASSPTGTGLPDTQYF.

The chain has TRBV12-3 or TRBV12-4 and TRBJ2-1; 8 nucleotides align to TRBD2. The CDR3 is 17 amino acids. Losses at the gene ends were 2 bases for V and 7 bases for J; bases not matched to a gene: 13. The CDR3: CASSLMGRAGVRNEQFF. The CDR3 DNA sequence: TGTGCCAGCAGTTTAATGGGACGAGCGGGAGTACGGAATGAGCAGTTCTTC.

This clonotype was recorded at least ten times. The chain has TRBV28 and TRBJ2-7, with 11 bases aligning to TRBD1. After removal of 6 bases from V and 0 bases from J, the junction contained 7 bases not matched to a gene. This CDR3 region has 16 residues. Germline V lookup: CDR1 MDHEN, CDR2 SYDVKM. The CDR3 coding sequence is TGTGCCAGCAGCTGGCCCGGGACAGGGGGCTCCTACGAGCAGTACTTC. Translation gives CASSWPGTGGSYEQYF.

This clonotype is a singleton in its sample. This chain connects TRBV9 to TRBJ2-1; 7 bases align to TRBD1. Germline assignment: CDR1 SGDLS and CDR2 YYNGEE. J gave up 4 bases and V 3 bases, and 16 bases lay outside the gene matches. The CDR3 totals 18 residues. DNA of the CDR3: TGTGCCAGCAGCGCGGGCCCCCCCAGTGCCAGGGGGTACAATGAGCAGTTCTTC. It yields the protein CASSAGPPSARGYNEQFF.